These 27 T cell receptor beta chains were all obtained from the same sample, sequenced in a study of T cell repertoires in cytomegalovirus infection. In TCRdb, the reads were re-called with MiXCR into one record per CDR3 protein. This sample yields around 630,000 distinct CDR3 sequences, of which less than 25% are seen a single time; 7.5% to 9% belongs to the top ten. The sequenced material came from CD8+ T cells from PBMCs. These receptors came from a human donor in good health (CMV status not recorded). Some clones in this sample may be carry-over from other donors' samples.

The chain is built from TRBV27 and TRBJ1-5; TRBD1 matches 7 bases. The CDR3 spans 17 residues. Germline assignment: CDR1 MNHEY and CDR2 SMNVEV (reference sequence). Germline trimming cut 8 bases from V and 3 bases from J; bases unmatched to any gene: 16. Here the CDR3 reads CASADRDSPWDNQPQHF. The CDR3 nucleotides are TGTGCCAGCGCCGACCGGGACAGTCCGTGGGACAATCAGCCCCAGCATTTT.

Concerning this clonotype: Possible read error: a much larger clone is one base away. The rearrangement uses TRBV11-3 and TRBJ2-1; D is perhaps TRBD1 or TRBD2 (6 bases each). V lost 0 bases, J lost 2 bases, and 11 bases lay in between. There are 16 residues in the CDR3. Germline V gene lookup returns CDR1 SGHNT and CDR2 YENEEA. CDR3 DNA: TGTGCCAGCAGCTTAGAGTCGGGGGCAGCCTACAATGAGCAGTTCTTC. Translating it yields CASSLESGAAYNEQFF.

There are many counts of this clonotype. The chain has TRBV12-5 and TRBJ2-1; a weak D match, TRBD2 (6 bases). Deletions cut 6 bases from V and 5 bases from J, with 8 bases between. CDR1 LGHNT and CDR2 FRNRAP come from the germline V gene. This CDR3 spans 12 amino acids. CDR3 region: CASGRDDNEQFF. CDR3 DNA: TGTGCTAGTGGGCGGGACGACAATGAGCAGTTCTTC.

Worth noting for this clonotype: Given a much more abundant clone one base away, this may be a read error. The chain has TRBV6-5 and TRBJ2-2; tentatively, D is TRBD1 (5 bases). The CDR3 length is 17 residues. Germline V gene lookup returns CDR1 MNHEY and CDR2 SVGAGI. V gave up 2 bases and J gave up 1 base, with 14 bases separating them. The CDR3 sequence: CASSYPMSGLNTGELFF. CDR3 nucleotide sequence: TGTGCCAGCAGTTACCCGATGTCAGGGTTGAACACCGGGGAGCTGTTTTTT.

The chain carries TRBV20-1 and TRBJ1-2; D unclear. The CDR3 extends over 13 amino acids. Trimming stripped 6 bases from V and 4 bases from J, with 15 bases between. Germline V gene sequence: CDR1 DFQATT, CDR2 SNEGSKA (reference sequence). In nucleotides, the CDR3 is TGCAGTGCCCTAGGCCCGGGAGGCTATGGCTACACCTTC. As protein: CSALGPGGYGYTF.

J is TRBJ2-3 and V is TRBV19; D unclear. Germline-derived CDR1 and CDR2 are LNHDA and SQIVND (reference sequence). The CDR3 runs to 15 residues. Between the trimmed V and J ends, which lost 6 bases and 1 base, there was a span of 14 bases. The CDR3 coding sequence is TGTGCCAGTAGGATGTCCCCATGGGGCACAGATACGCAGTATTTT. Residues: CASRMSPWGTDTQYF.

This clonotype was recorded many times. The V call is TRBV6-2 or TRBV6-3, the J call TRBJ2-7, with D maybe TRBD2 (6 bases). Germline values: CDR1 MNHEY, CDR2 SVGEGT. The CDR3 is 14 residues long. Trimming took off 3 bases at V and 2 bases at J, with 11 bases between the two ends. The CDR3 region is CASSYSGVTYEQYV. The CDR3 nucleotides are TGTGCCAGCAGTTATAGCGGAGTTACCTACGAGCAGTACGTC.

This clonotype was detected once. The chain links TRBV14 to TRBJ1-2; D is uncertain. The CDR3 loop spans 18 amino acids. The V end lost 2 bases, the J end lost 0 bases, and 19 bases lay between the germline ends. CDR1 and CDR2 from the germline V gene are SGHDN and FVKESK. The CDR3, as DNA: TGTGCCAGCAGCCAACCGAGACGCAAAGACGCGTCTAACTATGGCTACACCTTC. It specifies CASSQPRRKDASNYGYTF.

This clonotype has just a few counts. V usage is TRBV6-2 or TRBV6-3 and J usage is TRBJ2-3; maybe TRBD2 (6 bases). Germline assignment: CDR1 MNHEY and CDR2 SVGEGT. Trimming removed 5 bases at V and 2 bases at J, with 17 bases between. This CDR3 comprises 16 residues. The CDR3 sequence: CASSPFPGETTDTQYF. Here the CDR3 DNA reads TGTGCCAGCAGTCCATTCCCGGGGGAGACCACAGATACGCAGTATTTT.

This clonotype was recorded many times. This sequence joins TRBV28 and TRBJ2-1, with a weak D call TRBD2 (5 bases). Germline CDR1 MDHEN, CDR2 SYDVKM. Trimming removed 6 bases at V and 6 bases at J, with 27 bases between. CDR3 length: 18 amino acids. This CDR3 is CASSPPLKLGRQGNEQFF. DNA of the CDR3: TGTGCCAGCAGCCCTCCGTTAAAACTAGGGAGACAAGGCAATGAGCAGTTCTTC.

There are a few counts of this clonotype. This rearrangement joins TRBV29-1 to TRBJ2-1; D is uncertain. Looked up from germline, CDR1 is SQVTM and CDR2 is ANQGSEA. This CDR3 comprises 10 residues. V lost 6 bases and J lost 8, with 8 bases in between. This CDR3 is CSVANYEQFF. In nucleotides, the CDR3 is TGCAGCGTGGCGAATTATGAGCAGTTCTTC.

There are many counts of this clonotype. The V and J genes are TRBV19 and TRBJ2-1; no firm D call. Per germline, CDR1 LNHDA and CDR2 SQIVND (reference sequence). This CDR3 has 15 amino acids. The V end was cut by 6 bases, the J end by 0 bases, with 12 bases between. The CDR3 loop reads CASSSSRNSYNEQFF. Here the CDR3 DNA reads TGTGCCAGTAGCTCCAGCAGGAACTCCTACAATGAGCAGTTCTTC.

This chain joins TRBV7-9 and TRBJ2-7, with 12 bases fitting TRBD2. From germline, CDR1 is SEHNR and CDR2 FQNEAQ (reference sequence). The V gene end was trimmed by 2 bases and the J gene end by 3 bases; junction bases not matched to a gene: 2. The length of the CDR3 is 15 residues. The CDR3 nucleotides read TGTGCCAGCAGCTTAACTAGCGGGGGGTACTACGAGCAGTACTTC. It encodes CASSLTSGGYYEQYF. Using reference TRBV7-9 and TRBJ2-7 for the parts outside the CDR3, the full variable domain is DTGVSQNPRHKITKRGQNVTFRCDPISEHNRLYWYRQTLGQGPEFLTYFQNEAQLEKSRLLSDRFSAERPKGSFSTLEIQRTEQGDSAMYLCASSLTSGGYYEQYFGPGTRLTVT.

There are a few counts of this clonotype. V gene TRBV15 combines with J gene TRBJ1-3; D is undetermined. In germline, CDR1 is LNHNV, CDR2 YYDKDF (reference sequence). V was trimmed by 1 base and J by 2 bases, leaving 9 bases between them. This CDR3 spans 15 amino acids. The DNA for the CDR3 is TGTGCCACCAGCAGAGGACACCTGGCTGGAAACACCATATATTTT. It translates to CATSRGHLAGNTIYF. Filled out from reference TRBV15 and TRBJ1-3, the complete variable domain reads DAMVIQNPRYQVTQFGKPVTLSCSQTLNHNVMYWYQQKSSQAPKLLFHYYDKDFNNEADTPDNFQSRRPNTSFCFLDIRSPGLGDTAMYLCATSRGHLAGNTIYFGEGSWLTVV.

This clonotype was detected ten times or more. Its ends do not fully match the called genes, so a read error is possible. The chain links TRBV4-2 to TRBJ2-2; D is undetermined. Germline CDR1 is LGHNA and CDR2 is YNFKEQ. There are 14 residues in the CDR3. CDR3 region: CASTQDLGTGELFF. The CDR3 DNA reads TGTGCCAGCACCCAAGACCTGGGCACCGGGGAGCTGTTTTTT.

The sample holds a few counts of this clonotype. The chain's CDR3 is CATSDSFLNYGYTF. CDR3 DNA sequence: TGTGCCACCAGTGACTCTTTTCTTAACTATGGCTACACCTTC. The chain links TRBV24-1 to TRBJ1-2, with D unresolved. V lost 4 bases and J 1 base, leaving 9 bases between the germline ends. Germline V gene data show CDR1 as KGHDR and CDR2 as SFDVKD. This CDR3 comprises 14 residues.

In its sample, this clonotype was seen a few times. The V and J genes are TRBV19 and TRBJ1-5, with D maybe TRBD1 (5 bases). The CDR3 sequence is 14 residues long. Trimming took 3 bases from V and 5 from J, leaving 11 bases between them. Germline V gene sequence: CDR1 LNHDA, CDR2 SQIVND (reference sequence). In nucleotides, the CDR3 is TGTGCCAGTAGTATTGGTAGGGACCATCAGCCCCAGCATTTT. Protein sequence: CASSIGRDHQPQHF.

The V and J genes are TRBV4-1 and TRBJ2-2; D unresolved. Germline CDR1 and CDR2: MGHRA and YSYEKL. The CDR3 spans 14 residues. V was clipped by 2 bases and J by 2 bases, with 6 bases between them. CDR3 sequence reads: CASSQISNTGELFF. The CDR3 DNA reads as TGCGCCAGCAGCCAAATATCAAACACCGGGGAGCTGTTTTTT.

The chain has TRBV3-1 and TRBJ2-2; no clear D gene. Between the trimmed V and J ends, which lost 0 bases and 1 base, there was a span of 12 bases. Germline assignment: CDR1 LGHDT and CDR2 YNNKEL (reference sequence). The CDR3 extends over 17 amino acids. The DNA of the CDR3 is TGTGCCAGCAGCCAAGATCCCATCCAGATGAACACCGGGGAGCTGTTTTTT. As protein: CASSQDPIQMNTGELFF. The full variable domain, its missing parts supplied by reference TRBV3-1 and TRBJ2-2, is DTAVSQTPKYLVTQMGNDKSIKCEQNLGHDTMYWYKQDSKKFLKIMFSYNNKELIINETVPNRFSPKSPDKAHLNLHINSLELGDSAVYFCASSQDPIQMNTGELFFGEGSRLTVL.

The chain joins TRBV5-1 to TRBJ2-7, with 14 positions matching TRBD2. This CDR3 region has 18 residues. V lost 3 bases, J lost 0 bases, and 8 bases stayed unmatched. Germline CDR1 and CDR2: SGHRS and YFSETQ. The CDR3 spells CASSSPGLAGASSYEQYF. DNA of the CDR3: TGCGCCAGCAGCTCCCCGGGACTAGCGGGGGCAAGCTCCTACGAGCAGTACTTC.

This rearrangement joins TRBV12-5 to TRBJ1-2; 7 bases map to TRBD1. This CDR3 has 16 amino acids. J gave up 4 bases and V 2 bases, and 10 bases lay outside the gene matches. Per germline, CDR1 LGHNT and CDR2 FRNRAP. CDR3 in DNA: TGTGCTAGTGGTTTGCACCGACAGGGACCCTCCTATGGCTACACCTTC. It codes for CASGLHRQGPSYGYTF. Combining the CDR3 with reference TRBV12-5 and TRBJ1-2 gives the whole variable domain DARVTQTPRHKVTEMGQEVTMRCQPILGHNTVFWYRQTMMQGLELLAYFRNRAPLDDSGMPKDRFSAEMPDATLATLKIQPSEPRDSAVYFCASGLHRQGPSYGYTFGSGTRLTVV.

This clonotype was seen ten or more times. The chain carries TRBV7-6 and TRBJ2-3; D may match TRBD1 or TRBD2 (5 bases each). The V and J ends lost 0 bases and 3 bases respectively, with 7 bases between them. Germline V gives CDR1 SGHVS, CDR2 FNYEAQ. This CDR3 comprises 14 residues. CDR3 sequence: CASSLAGETDTQYF. The DNA of the CDR3 is TGTGCCAGCAGCTTAGCGGGGGAAACAGATACGCAGTATTTT.

In this sample, this clonotype turned up many times. This chain connects TRBV28 to TRBJ1-2; D is unclear. The CDR3 sequence is 13 residues long. Trimming took off 3 bases at V and 7 bases at J, with 12 bases between the two ends. The germline gives CDR1 MDHEN, CDR2 SYDVKM. The CDR3 loop is CASSFSGRPGYTF. The CDR3 coding sequence is TGTGCCAGCAGTTTTTCTGGACGGCCTGGCTACACCTTC.

About this clonotype: Mismatch with germline at one junction end may stem from a read error. This chain uses TRBV2 with TRBJ1-1; D unresolved. CDR3 length: 14 residues. Per the germline V gene, CDR1 is SNHLY and CDR2 is FYNNEI. The CDR3 sequence: CARTPGRSNTETFF. The CDR3 nucleotides read TGTGCCAGGACTCCCGGCCGCAGTAACACTGAAACTTTCTTT.

V and J are TRBV13 and TRBJ2-5, with D unresolved. Looked up from germline, CDR1 is PRHDT and CDR2 is FYEKMQ (reference sequence). The CDR3 covers 12 residues. Trimming stripped 5 bases from V and 4 bases from J, with 8 bases between. The CDR3 coding sequence is TGTGCCAGCAGCCTTTACTCAGAGACCCAGTACTTC. It codes for CASSLYSETQYF.

A few counts support this clonotype. The V gene is TRBV4-1, the J gene TRBJ1-2, with a tentative D call TRBD1 (6 bases). Germline V gene data show CDR1 as MGHRA and CDR2 as YSYEKL. This CDR3 region has 15 residues. V was trimmed by 0 bases and J by 6 bases, leaving 14 bases between them. CDR3 residues: CASSQDHREANGYTF. The CDR3, as DNA: TGCGCCAGCAGCCAAGATCACAGGGAGGCGAATGGCTACACCTTC.

This clonotype appeared many times. The chain uses TRBV12-3 or TRBV12-4 and TRBJ2-7; D is undetermined. The CDR3 sequence is 14 residues long. V dropped 3 bases and J dropped 2 bases, with 11 bases sitting between them. CDR3 sequence: CASSFGYRTYEQYV. The CDR3 DNA reads as TGTGCCAGCAGTTTTGGTTACCGAACCTACGAGCAGTACGTC.